The 14 T cell receptor beta chains reported below all come from one sample, sequenced in a study of OX40 agonist ivuxolimab in advanced cancers. Clones were sequenced by immunoSEQ multiplex PCR, and TCRdb holds only the in-frame ones, with some missing. Of 60,000 to 100,000 clones listed, approximately 92% are singletons. Specimen: CD4+ or CD8+ T cells sorted from blood, collected in a trial of the OX40 agonist ivuxolimab. The receptors stem from an adult with an advanced solid tumor such as melanoma, head and neck, liver or kidney cancer.

V is TRBV15 and J is TRBJ1-2, with a possible D match to TRBD1 (6 bases). This CDR3 is 14 amino acids long. V lost 0 bases and J 5 bases, leaving 10 bases between the germline ends. Germline CDR1 LNHNV, CDR2 YYDKDF (reference sequence). CDR3 in DNA: TGTGCCACCAGCAGAGAGGACAGTTCGTATGGCTACACCTTC. It translates to CATSREDSSYGYTF.

V is TRBV7-2 and J is TRBJ1-2; 9 bases match TRBD1. The CDR3 consists of 14 residues. V was clipped by 2 bases and J by 7 bases; unmatched bases: 5. Germline CDR1 reads SGHTA; CDR2 reads FQGNSA. The CDR3 reads CASSLNRGQGGYTF. For the CDR3, the DNA is TGTGCCAGCAGCTTAAACAGGGGGCAGGGTGGCTACACCTTC.

This rearrangement joins TRBV19 to TRBJ2-3; D may match TRBD1 or TRBD2 (5 bases each). CDR1 and CDR2 (germline): LNHDA, SQIVND (reference sequence). The CDR3 has 15 residues. Trimming took 1 base from V and 2 from J, leaving 10 bases between them. The CDR3 bases are TGTGCCAGTAGTATAGGGGGGACCCCCACAGATACGCAGTATTTT. Its protein is CASSIGGTPTDTQYF.

This clone appeared once. This chain links TRBV7-3 with TRBJ2-2, with 10 bases fitting TRBD2. Trimming took 5 bases from V and 2 from J; bases not matched to a gene: 5. Germline V gene lookup returns CDR1 SGHTA and CDR2 FQGTGA. This CDR3 has 16 residues. The CDR3 protein is CASSPLAGANTGELFF. As DNA, the CDR3 is TGTGCCAGCAGCCCCCTAGCGGGAGCAAACACCGGGGAGCTGTTTTTT.

V usage is TRBV29-1 and J usage is TRBJ1-2; D may be TRBD1 (6 bases). Trimming removed 6 bases from V and 2 bases from J, with 10 bases in between. From germline, CDR1 is SQVTM and CDR2 ANQGSEA. The CDR3 loop spans 12 amino acids. The CDR3 loop reads CSVVRGNYGYTF. In DNA form, the CDR3 reads TGCAGCGTCGTCAGGGGAAACTATGGCTACACCTTC. Looking up the rest from reference TRBV29-1 and TRBJ1-2 gives the full variable domain: SAVISQKPSRDICQRGTSLTIQCQVDSQVTMMFWYRQQPGQSLTLIATANQGSEATYESGFVIDKFPISRPNLTFSTLTVSNMSPEDSSIYLCSVVRGNYGYTFGSGTRLTVV.

The chain combines TRBV7-3 with TRBJ2-2, with 7 bases lining up with TRBD1. With 2 bases clipped from V and 3 bases from J, the junction kept 3 bases outside the gene matches. The germline gives CDR1 SGHTA, CDR2 FQGTGA. This CDR3 spans 15 amino acids. The CDR3 protein is CASSLQGVDTGELFF. CDR3 nucleotide sequence: TGTGCCAGCAGCTTACAGGGGGTGGACACCGGGGAGCTGTTTTTT. The entire variable domain, with the rest obtained from reference TRBV7-3 and TRBJ2-2, is as follows: GAGVSQTPSNKVTEKGKYVELRCDPISGHTALYWYRQSLGQGPEFLIYFQGTGAADDSGLPNDRFFAVRPEGSVSTLKIQRTERGDSAVYLCASSLQGVDTGELFFGEGSRLTVL.

The J gene is TRBJ1-1, the V gene TRBV27; 10 bases agree with TRBD1. This CDR3 contains 15 residues. After removal of 4 bases from V and 1 base from J, the junction contained 3 bases not matched to a gene. CDR1 and CDR2 from the germline V gene are MNHEY and SMNVEV (reference sequence). DNA of the CDR3: TGTGCCAGCAGTTCCGGGACAGGGGCGAACACTGAAGCTTTCTTT. Translated: CASSSGTGANTEAFF.

This clone has just one count. The chain couples TRBV7-3 to TRBJ2-3, with no clear D. Looked up from germline, CDR1 is SGHTA and CDR2 is FQGTGA. The CDR3 sequence is 16 residues long. V lost 1 base and J lost 0, with 11 bases in between. The CDR3 is CASSLRGTSSTDTQYF. The CDR3, as DNA: TGTGCCAGCAGCTTAAGGGGTACAAGTAGCACAGATACGCAGTATTTT.

The genes are TRBV30 and TRBJ1-1; D is ambiguous. The CDR3 has 15 residues. The V end lost 1 base, the J end lost 3 bases, and 15 bases lay between the germline ends. Germline lookup yields CDR1 GTSNPN and CDR2 SVGIG (reference sequence). This chain's CDR3 is CAWSDDPLGDTEAFF. As DNA, the CDR3 is TGTGCCTGGAGTGACGACCCGTTAGGAGACACTGAAGCTTTCTTT.

The chain joins TRBV30 to TRBJ2-6; TRBD2 aligns across 7 bases. CDR1 and CDR2 (germline): GTSNPN, SVGIG (reference sequence). The CDR3 sequence is 12 residues long. The J segment lost 11 bases and the V segment lost 2 bases, leaving 3 bases of the junction unmatched. In nucleotides, the CDR3 is TGTGCCTGGAGTAGCGGGGTTGACGTCCTGACTTTC. Its translation: CAWSSGVDVLTF.

V gene TRBV11-3 combines with J gene TRBJ2-1; D is perhaps TRBD2 (6 bases). Between the trimmed V and J ends, which lost 5 bases and 6 bases, there was a span of 14 bases. The CDR3 loop spans 14 amino acids. Per the germline V gene, CDR1 is SGHNT and CDR2 is YENEEA. CDR3 nucleotide sequence: TGTGCCAGCAGCGGCGGGACTTGGGGCAATGAGCAGTTCTTC. Amino acid sequence: CASSGGTWGNEQFF.

CDR3 sequence (DNA): TGTGCCAGCAGTAGGATCACGGGAGATCAAGAGACCCAGTACTTC. Amino acid sequence: CASSRITGDQETQYF. J is TRBJ2-5 and V is TRBV28, with D possibly matching TRBD2 (6 bases). The CDR3 length is 15 residues. Trimming cost V 5 bases and J 2 bases, with 15 bases left between them. Germline V gene sequence: CDR1 MDHEN, CDR2 SYDVKM.

The chain couples TRBV28 to TRBJ1-5, with a tentative D call TRBD1 (5 bases). This CDR3 is 13 amino acids long. Per the germline V gene, CDR1 is MDHEN and CDR2 is SYDVKM. V gave up 4 bases and J gave up 4 bases, with 8 bases separating them. The CDR3 sequence is CASSYDRNQPQHF. CDR3 in DNA: TGTGCCAGCAGTTATGACAGAAATCAGCCCCAGCATTTT.

V is TRBV5-4 and J is TRBJ1-2, with unresolved D. The length of the CDR3 is 14 residues. Trimming shortened V by 2 bases and J by 6 bases, and 14 bases separated the two germline ends. Germline V gives CDR1 SGHNT, CDR2 YYREEE (reference sequence). The DNA for the CDR3 is TGTGCCAGCAGCTTCGGCGGCATGGGAGATGGCTACACCTTC. It specifies CASSFGGMGDGYTF. The full variable domain, in which reference TRBV5-4 and TRBJ1-2 provide the parts outside the CDR3, is ETGVTQSPTHLIKTRGQQVTLRCSSQSGHNTVSWYQQALGQGPQFIFQYYREEENGRGNFPPRFSGLQFPNYSSELNVNALELDDSALYLCASSFGGMGDGYTFGSGTRLTVV.